This T cell receptor (beta chain) is from a study of blood T cell repertoires in COVID-19. Study overall: Specimens from acute and convalescent COVID-19 originated in the United States, Italy and Spain.

In the original workflow: Cell counts per sample came from amplifying reference gene primers. The table came from immunoSEQ multiplex PCR; TCRdb's copy has only in-frame clones and leaves some out. The V and J calls and the clone size are those of that table, but D and trimming were determined from the DNA. The table shows 75,000 to 90,000 clones, with around nine tenths occurring only once. The length of the CDR3 is 15 residues. Germline lookup yields CDR1 LNHNV and CDR2 YYDKDF (reference sequence). V lost 0 bases and J lost 4, with 12 bases in between. The chain is built from TRBV15 and TRBJ2-5, with D perhaps TRBD1 (6 bases). The sequence was obtained from a man between 45 and 60 years old with active or convalescent COVID-19. Sequences were obtained from peripheral blood. CDR3 in DNA: TGTGCCACCAGCAGAGACAGGGGAGAAGGAGAGACCCAGTACTTC. It translates to CATSRDRGEGETQYF.